This TCR beta chain was captured in a study of OX40 agonist ivuxolimab in advanced cancers. Assay: immunoSEQ multiplex PCR; the TCRdb copy retains only in-frame clones and omits some. The table lists some 70,000 clones, approximately 80% of them singletons, with almost 6% in the top ten. The V segment lost 4 bases and the J segment 6 bases; nucleotides outside the gene matches: 11. This CDR3 region has 16 residues. Germline loops: CDR1 SGHAT, CDR2 FQNNGV. The receptor was derived from an adult with an advanced solid tumor such as melanoma, head and neck, liver or kidney cancer. The sample consisted of CD4+ or CD8+ T cells sorted from blood, taken in a trial of the OX40 agonist ivuxolimab. This rearrangement joins TRBV11-2 to TRBJ2-5, with 10 bases matching TRBD2. The CDR3 is CASSYTLAGAIKTQYF. The DNA of the CDR3 is TGTGCCAGCAGCTACACTCTAGCGGGAGCAATAAAGACCCAGTACTTC.